This T cell receptor (beta chain) comes out of a study of T cells in Graves' hyperthyroidism and ophthalmopathy. TCR beta CDR3 regions were amplified from RNA. The HTBI set primed first-round TCR CDR3 RT-PCR. TCRdb re-analysed the multiplex PCR reads in MiXCR, keeping a single row per CDR3 protein. Of approximately 700,000 distinct CDR3 sequences in the sample, roughly 45% were seen once. Turning to this clonotype: Antigen specificity is unknown.

Study findings and constraints: Most clonotypes expanded in thyroid above 0.001 were likewise present in blood. A median around 5.9 months before onset, the model predicted ophthalmopathy. A 13 V-J model separated ophthalmopathy from stable hyperthyroidism.

Reasons for excluding patients were uncontrolled infection, other autoimmune disease, pregnancy or lactation. Trimming stripped 0 bases from V and 3 bases from J, with 10 bases between. CDR1 is MNHEY, CDR2 SVGAGI, per germline. The CDR3 extends over 15 amino acids. Sequenced sample: peripheral blood or thyroid tissue (not recorded which). The sequence was collected from an adult man with Graves' disease, either hyperthyroidism or ophthalmopathy (not recorded which). This sequence joins TRBV6-5 and TRBJ2-3; possibly TRBD2 for D (6 bases). For the CDR3, the DNA is TGTGCCAGCAGTTACTCGGGGACTCCTACAGATACGCAGTATTTT. Translated: CASSYSGTPTDTQYF.